This passage covers 26 T cell receptor beta chains from one sample sequenced in a study of T-cell reconstitution after alpha-beta-depleted transplantation in children. Unique molecular identifiers were incorporated when the TCRbeta library was constructed. TCRdb reanalysed the PCR reads using MiXCR and keeps one entry per CDR3 protein. This sample has 600,000 to 800,000 distinct CDR3 sequences, with about 12% found just once. Sequenced material: PBMCs, taken before TCRalphabeta/CD19-depleted stem cell transplant. The receptors originated from a girl aged 2-10 years with congenital amegakaryocytic thrombocytopenia, due to receive a stem cell transplant.

This clonotype was seen at least ten times. The chain couples TRBV20-1 to TRBJ2-7; TRBD2 aligns across 8 bases. Losses at the gene ends were 5 bases for V and 0 bases for J; bases not matched to a gene: 3. Germline CDR1 is DFQATT and CDR2 is SNEGSKA (reference sequence). This CDR3 comprises 13 residues. The CDR3 here is CSARSGSSYEQYF. The CDR3 DNA reads TGCAGTGCTCGGAGCGGGAGCTCCTACGAGCAGTACTTC.

This clonotype was detected many times. This sequence joins TRBV19 and TRBJ2-4, with D hard to call. V lost 7 bases to trimming and J lost 9 bases, with 16 bases between them. The germline V gene has CDR1 LNHDA and CDR2 SQIVND (reference sequence). This CDR3 comprises 13 residues. The DNA of the CDR3 is TGTGCCAGTACCCCTCGTCGAGATGGCATTCAGTACTTC. Protein: CASTPRRDGIQYF. Together with reference TRBV19 and TRBJ2-4, the CDR3 gives the full variable domain: DGGITQSPKYLFRKEGQNVTLSCEQNLNHDAMYWYRQDPGQGLRLIYYSQIVNDFQKGDIAEGYSVSREKKESFPLTVTSAQKNPTAFYLCASTPRRDGIQYFGAGTRLSVL.

V is TRBV20-1 and J is TRBJ2-1, with 8 bases fitting TRBD2. The germline V gene has CDR1 DFQATT and CDR2 SNEGSKA (reference sequence). The trim removed 6 bases at V and 8 bases at J, leaving 21 bases unmatched. The CDR3 is 17 residues long. The CDR3 bases are TGCAGTGCCCCCACGGGCCTAGCGGGTTTGAAGGTGGATGAGCAGTTCTTC. It codes for CSAPTGLAGLKVDEQFF.

In its sample, this clonotype was seen many times. The chain uses TRBV5-1 and TRBJ2-3, with a tentative D call TRBD1 (6 bases). Trimming took off 0 bases at V and 3 bases at J, with 8 bases between the two ends. Per the germline V gene, CDR1 is SGHRS and CDR2 is YFSETQ. This CDR3 is built from 14 residues. CDR3 DNA: TGCGCCAGCAGCTTGGTGGGGACAACAGATACGCAGTATTTT. This gives the protein CASSLVGTTDTQYF. The full variable domain, rest sourced from reference TRBV5-1 and TRBJ2-3, is KAGVTQTPRYLIKTRGQQVTLSCSPISGHRSVSWYQQTPGQGLQFLFEYFSETQRNKGNFPGRFSGRQFSNSRSEMNVSTLELGDSALYLCASSLVGTTDTQYFGPGTRLTVL.

V and J are TRBV6-1 and TRBJ2-3; D gene ambiguous. Germline V gene lookup returns CDR1 MNHNS and CDR2 SASEGT. CDR3 length: 14 amino acids. Trimming took 6 bases from V and 5 from J, leaving 15 bases between them. CDR3: CASRRKDGKDTQYF. CDR3 bases: TGTGCCAGCAGACGCAAGGACGGAAAAGATACGCAGTATTTT.

This chain connects TRBV29-1 to TRBJ1-4; 8 nucleotides line up with TRBD1. Germline CDR1 SQVTM, CDR2 ANQGSEA. This CDR3 contains 14 residues. V shed 6 bases, J shed 6 bases, and the junction held 9 bases outside the gene matches. For the CDR3, the DNA is TGCAGCGTCGCAGGGGGCACAGGTGATGAAAAACTGTTTTTT. Protein sequence: CSVAGGTGDEKLFF.

This clonotype was recorded at least ten times. This rearrangement joins TRBV5-1 to TRBJ2-7; D might be TRBD1 or TRBD2, each matching 5 bases. Germline CDR1 SGHRS, CDR2 YFSETQ. This CDR3 is built from 14 residues. V dropped 0 bases and J dropped 1 base, with 8 bases sitting between them. The CDR3 here is CASSLGGISYEQYF. CDR3 DNA: TGCGCCAGCAGCTTGGGGGGGATATCCTACGAGCAGTACTTC. Looking up the rest from reference TRBV5-1 and TRBJ2-7 gives the full variable domain: KAGVTQTPRYLIKTRGQQVTLSCSPISGHRSVSWYQQTPGQGLQFLFEYFSETQRNKGNFPGRFSGRQFSNSRSEMNVSTLELGDSALYLCASSLGGISYEQYFGPGTRLTVT.

The chain links TRBV3-1 to TRBJ2-3; D not resolved. CDR3 size: 15 residues. V shed 0 bases and J shed 3 bases, with 10 bases lying between them. Germline V gene data show CDR1 as LGHDT and CDR2 as YNNKEL (reference sequence). In nucleotides, the CDR3 is TGTGCCAGCAGCCAAGAAAGCGAAGGGACAGATACGCAGTATTTT. This translates into CASSQESEGTDTQYF.

Notes on this clonotype: This may come from a read error, since a much larger clone is one base off. The chain has TRBV29-1 and TRBJ1-2; D not resolved. The germline CDR1 and CDR2 sequences are SQVTM and ANQGSEA. The CDR3 has 12 amino acids. The chain's CDR3 is CRVDPTVGGYTF. As DNA, the CDR3 is TGCCGCGTTGATCCCACGGTAGGAGGCTACACCTTC.

This clonotype has a count of ten or more. This chain joins TRBV12-3 or TRBV12-4 and TRBJ2-1; D call uncertain. V was shortened by 1 base and J by 10 bases, with 14 bases between the two germline ends. This CDR3 spans 14 amino acids. CDR3 in amino acids: CASSLENGFWEQFF. The CDR3 coding sequence is TGTGCCAGCAGTTTAGAGAACGGATTCTGGGAGCAGTTCTTC.

This clonotype turned up a few times. The V call is TRBV7-6, the J call TRBJ2-3; no clear D gene. This CDR3 has 17 amino acids. The V gene's germline CDR1 is SGHVS and CDR2 FNYEAQ. Trimming shortened V by 3 bases and J by 6 bases, and 22 bases separated the two germline ends. CDR3 residues: CASSLEGIRPIGDTQYF. The CDR3 DNA follows: TGTGCCAGCAGCTTGGAAGGGATCCGCCCCATAGGGGATACGCAGTATTTT.

The DNA of the CDR3 is TGCGCCAGCCTGGGGCCAGGGTCGGGTGAGCAGTACTTC. This translates into CASLGPGSGEQYF. The chain links TRBV5-1 to TRBJ2-7, with a possible D match to TRBD1 (5 bases). Germline values: CDR1 SGHRS, CDR2 YFSETQ. The V end was cut by 7 bases, the J end by 7 bases, with 18 bases between. The CDR3 length is 13 residues.

V usage is TRBV6-5 and J usage is TRBJ2-7; 9 nucleotides line up with TRBD1. V shed 2 bases, J shed 1 base, and the junction held 3 bases outside the gene matches. The V gene's germline CDR1 is MNHEY and CDR2 SVGAGI. This CDR3 has 15 amino acids. This CDR3 is CASSYGGQGSYEQYF. The CDR3 DNA reads as TGTGCCAGCAGTTACGGGGGACAGGGATCCTACGAGCAGTACTTC.

This clonotype was detected many times. This rearrangement joins TRBV12-3 or TRBV12-4 to TRBJ2-7, with 8 bases fitting TRBD2. This CDR3 has 14 residues. Trimming at V came to 3 bases and at J to 3 bases, leaving 4 bases not matched to a gene. CDR3 protein: CASSFGAGDYEQYF. The CDR3 DNA reads TGTGCCAGCAGTTTTGGAGCGGGAGACTACGAGCAGTACTTC.

This clonotype has more than one count but fewer than ten. CDR3: CASSHSGLVVAGELFF. In nucleotides, the CDR3 is TGTGCCAGCAGCCACTCGGGACTAGTGGTCGCCGGGGAGCTGTTTTTT. The V gene is TRBV3-1, the J gene TRBJ2-2; 8 bases are a match to TRBD2. The junction had 9 bases not matched to a gene; V was cut back by 3 bases and J by 6 bases. CDR3 length: 16 amino acids. CDR1 LGHDT and CDR2 YNNKEL come from the germline V gene (reference sequence).

This clonotype has just a few counts. The J gene is TRBJ1-5, the V gene TRBV19; D is perhaps TRBD1 (6 bases). There are 17 residues in the CDR3. Germline assignment: CDR1 LNHDA and CDR2 SQIVND (reference sequence). Trimming pared 6 bases from V and 0 bases from J, leaving 18 bases between. CDR3 coding DNA: TGTGCCAGTAGCCTACAGGGTTGGGGATATAGCAATCAGCCCCAGCATTTT. Its translation is CASSLQGWGYSNQPQHF.

The rearrangement links TRBV15 to TRBJ2-7; maybe TRBD2 (5 bases). Between the trimmed V and J ends, which lost 1 base and 4 bases, there was a span of 8 bases. Germline V gives CDR1 LNHNV, CDR2 YYDKDF (reference sequence). The CDR3 sequence is 13 residues long. Written as DNA, the CDR3 is TGTGCCACCAGCAGAGCGGACTCGTACGAGCAGTACTTC. Protein sequence: CATSRADSYEQYF.

This clonotype was observed a handful of times. The chain recombines TRBV24-1 with TRBJ2-5, with 9 bases that match TRBD2. J lost 1 base, V lost 8 bases, and 16 bases had no gene match. CDR1 and CDR2 from the germline V gene are KGHDR and SFDVKD. This CDR3 is 18 amino acids long. The CDR3 sequence: CATIASFATSGFQETQYF. CDR3 coding DNA: TGTGCCACCATTGCCTCCTTCGCGACTAGCGGTTTCCAAGAGACCCAGTACTTC.

This clonotype was observed a few times. This chain connects TRBV27 to TRBJ1-1, with D unresolved. The ends were cut back, 7 bases at V and 4 bases at J, with 16 bases in the middle. The CDR3 length is 14 residues. Looked up from germline, CDR1 is MNHEY and CDR2 is SMNVEV (reference sequence). The CDR3 loop is CASTLLPGLTEAFF. DNA for the CDR3: TGTGCCAGCACATTACTTCCCGGGCTCACTGAAGCTTTCTTT.

The rearrangement joins TRBV7-2 to TRBJ2-7, with no clear D. CDR1 and CDR2 from the germline V gene are SGHTA and FQGNSA. The V end lost 1 base, the J end lost 7 bases, and 8 bases lay between the germline ends. The CDR3 is 12 amino acids. CDR3 sequence (DNA): TGTGCCAGCAGCTTAGTATTGTTGGAGCAGTACTTC. Protein: CASSLVLLEQYF.

This clonotype has only a few counts. The chain uses TRBV20-1 and TRBJ2-1, with a weak D call TRBD2 (6 bases). With 5 bases removed from V and 0 bases from J, the gap between germline ends came to 17 bases. The germline CDR1 and CDR2 sequences are DFQATT and SNEGSKA (reference sequence). The CDR3 consists of 16 residues. The CDR3 bases are TGCAGTGCTTTCTCTAGCGCCATCAGCTCCTACAATGAGCAGTTCTTC. It codes for CSAFSSAISSYNEQFF.

The J gene is TRBJ1-6, the V gene TRBV12-3 or TRBV12-4; D is ambiguous. V was pared by 7 bases and J by 6 bases, with 10 bases between. This CDR3 spans 13 amino acids. CDR3 amino acids: CASTSSPNSPLHF. CDR3 sequence (DNA): TGTGCCAGCACCTCGTCCCCTAATTCACCCCTCCACTTT.

There are many counts of this clonotype. The chain combines TRBV20-1 with TRBJ2-7, with 10 bases fitting TRBD2. V lost 1 base to trimming and J lost 2 bases; unmatched junction nucleotides: 5. CDR1 DFQATT and CDR2 SNEGSKA come from the germline V gene (reference sequence). This CDR3 has 15 amino acids. The CDR3 here is CSARGLAGVPYEQYF. CDR3 nucleotide sequence: TGCAGTGCTAGAGGCCTAGCGGGGGTACCCTACGAGCAGTACTTC.

Many counts were recorded for this clonotype. V is TRBV30 and J is TRBJ1-3; possible D gene TRBD1, 6 bases. Germline CDR1 and CDR2: GTSNPN and SVGIG (reference sequence). The CDR3 runs to 15 residues. Trimming left V 0 bases short and J 3 bases short, with 12 bases between. The CDR3 spells CAWSVGGAGGNTIYF. Here the CDR3 DNA reads TGTGCCTGGAGTGTAGGGGGGGCGGGTGGAAACACCATATATTTT.

The V call is TRBV7-2, the J call TRBJ2-2, with 9 bases matching TRBD2. The CDR3 has 16 residues. The germline V gene encodes CDR1 SGHTA and CDR2 FQGNSA. V was clipped by 4 bases and J by 5 bases; unmatched bases: 8. The CDR3 DNA is TGTGCCAGCAGCTCCCGGACTAGCGTAGCTACCGGGGAGCTGTTTTTT. Amino acids: CASSSRTSVATGELFF.

In its sample, this clonotype was seen many times. The J gene is TRBJ2-2, the V gene TRBV20-1; D unclear. The CDR3 is 12 residues long. V lost 1 base to trimming and J lost 7 bases, with 7 bases between them. Germline CDR1 DFQATT, CDR2 SNEGSKA (reference sequence). Here the CDR3 reads CSARGRSGELFF. For the CDR3, the DNA is TGCAGTGCTAGAGGACGAAGCGGGGAGCTGTTTTTT.